These 20 T cell receptor beta chains share one sample of origin, sequenced in a study of human T cells and chemical hapten exposure. Time point described: pre-sensitization, week 0. Treatment described: therapeutic diphenylcyclopropenone sensitization with weekly scalp DPC. TCRdb recomputed calls from the RACE reads with MiXCR, one row per CDR3 protein. The sample contains about 68,000 distinct CDR3 sequences, roughly 11% of which appear only once. The input for sequencing was whole blood, taken in connection with sensitization to the hapten diphenylcyclopropenone (DPC). The receptor set was obtained from a woman aged 45-59 years with alopecia areata. Some clones in this sample may be carry-over from other donors' samples.

This chain joins TRBV11-2 and TRBJ2-3, with 7 bases matching TRBD2. V lost 5 bases and J lost 6; bases outside the gene matches: 17. Germline V gene sequence: CDR1 SGHAT, CDR2 FQNNGV. This CDR3 is built from 17 residues. In DNA form, the CDR3 reads TGTGCCAGCAGCACCGTGAGGAGCGGGAAGCGGTCCGATACGCAGTATTTT. Its translation is CASSTVRSGKRSDTQYF.

This clonotype was seen more than once but under ten times. The chain is built from TRBV20-1 and TRBJ1-1, with D perhaps matching TRBD1 (6 bases). Germline values: CDR1 DFQATT, CDR2 SNEGSKA (reference sequence). The V end was cut by 4 bases, the J end by 3 bases, with 6 bases between. The CDR3 consists of 11 residues. In nucleotides, the CDR3 is TGCAGTGCTACAGGGGACACTGAAGCTTTCTTT. It codes for CSATGDTEAFF.

The table lists this clonotype with many counts. V and J are TRBV10-3 and TRBJ2-7; D might be TRBD2 (5 bases). Per germline, CDR1 ENHRY and CDR2 SYGVKD. The ends were cut back, 0 bases at V and 12 bases at J, with 9 bases in the middle. The CDR3 is 11 residues long. Here the CDR3 DNA reads TGTGCCATCAGTGAGTCGCGAGGGATGTACTTC. The encoded protein is CAISESRGMYF.

The sample holds a few counts of this clonotype. CDR3 protein: CAWSVAGASRSDTQYF. CDR3 bases: TGTGCCTGGAGTGTGGCGGGGGCCTCGAGGTCCGATACGCAGTATTTT. V and J are TRBV30 and TRBJ2-3, with D maybe TRBD2 (7 bases). The length of the CDR3 is 16 residues. Trimming took 0 bases from V and 6 from J, leaving 19 bases between them. Germline V gives CDR1 GTSNPN, CDR2 SVGIG (reference sequence).

The chain is built from TRBV25-1 and TRBJ1-1; tentative D call: TRBD1 (6 bases). The ends were cut back, 5 bases at V and 5 bases at J, with 15 bases in the middle. The CDR3 has 14 amino acids. Germline loops: CDR1 MGHDK, CDR2 SYGVNS. The CDR3 reads CASSLQGFLTEAFF. The CDR3 DNA reads TGTGCCAGCAGTTTACAGGGATTTTTGACTGAAGCTTTCTTT.

This clonotype was recorded many times. V gene TRBV20-1 combines with J gene TRBJ2-1; 15 bases are shared with TRBD2. Germline CDR1 is DFQATT and CDR2 is SNEGSKA (reference sequence). The CDR3 totals 16 residues. The CDR3 is CSLTGLAGGAYNEQFF. CDR3 nucleotide sequence: TGCAGCTTAACGGGACTAGCGGGGGGCGCCTACAATGAGCAGTTCTTC.

The CDR3 region is CASSSRRGIQTQYF. The CDR3 DNA reads as TGTGCCAGCTCCTCTCGAAGGGGGATTCAGACCCAGTACTTC. V is TRBV28 and J is TRBJ2-5, with D tentatively TRBD1 (6 bases). The CDR3 is 14 amino acids. V lost 8 bases, J lost 6 bases, and 19 bases lay in between. Germline lookup yields CDR1 MDHEN and CDR2 SYDVKM.

This clonotype was seen only a few times. The rearrangement joins TRBV30 to TRBJ2-1; D call uncertain. CDR1 is GTSNPN and CDR2 is SVGIG in the germline V gene (reference sequence). The CDR3 has 15 amino acids. The V end lost 0 bases, the J end lost 0 bases, and 9 bases lay between the germline ends. CDR3 sequence (DNA): TGTGCCTGGAGTGTATTAGGAAGCTCCTACAATGAGCAGTTCTTC. This codes for CAWSVLGSSYNEQFF.

This clonotype was seen a few times. The chain combines TRBV18 with TRBJ2-2; possible D gene TRBD2, 5 bases. The CDR3 spans 14 residues. The ends were cut back, 2 bases at V and 7 bases at J, with 11 bases in the middle. Per the germline V gene, CDR1 is KGHSH and CDR2 is LQKENI. The CDR3 loop is CASSPAAEGGELFF. The CDR3 nucleotides are TGTGCCAGCTCACCAGCGGCAGAGGGCGGGGAGCTGTTTTTT.

This clonotype came up once. The chain carries TRBV6-6 and TRBJ2-7, with a possible D match to TRBD1 (6 bases). CDR1 is MNHNY and CDR2 is SVGAGI in the germline V gene (reference sequence). The CDR3 totals 15 residues. V was cut by 6 bases and J by 4 bases, with 19 bases left in between. The CDR3 protein is CASREEDSFVYEQYF. The CDR3 DNA reads TGTGCCAGCAGGGAAGAGGACAGTTTTGTTTACGAGCAGTACTTC.

The rearrangement uses TRBV2 and TRBJ1-2; the D is unclear. V lost 1 base and J 4 bases, leaving 4 bases between the germline ends. CDR3 length equals 12 residues. The germline V gene has CDR1 SNHLY and CDR2 FYNNEI. CDR3 sequence: CASSEGFYGYTF. In nucleotides, the CDR3 is TGTGCCAGCAGTGAAGGATTCTATGGCTACACCTTC.

This clonotype was detected only a few times. V usage is TRBV29-1 and J usage is TRBJ2-1, with TRBD2 identical over 10 bases. The CDR3 loop spans 14 amino acids. Germline lookup yields CDR1 SQVTM and CDR2 ANQGSEA. V gave up 4 bases and J gave up 4 bases; unmatched junction bases: 4. CDR3 residues: CSVGAGGRYNEQFF. The DNA of the CDR3 is TGCAGCGTTGGAGCGGGAGGGCGTTACAATGAGCAGTTCTTC.

This clonotype was detected many times. V and J are TRBV3-1 and TRBJ2-1; D is ambiguous. Trimming left V 1 base short and J 9 bases short, with 13 bases between. Per the germline V gene, CDR1 is LGHDT and CDR2 is YNNKEL (reference sequence). This CDR3 spans 14 amino acids. The CDR3 here is CASSQGRSLVEQFF. Written as DNA, the CDR3 is TGTGCCAGCAGCCAAGGGAGAAGTTTGGTTGAGCAGTTCTTC.

Concerning this clonotype: A much more abundant neighbour one base away suggests this may be a read error. The CDR3 does not end in the conserved phenylalanine or tryptophan, so this is likely a read error. V is TRBV7-8 and J is TRBJ1-1, with D unresolved. Trimming left V 5 bases short and J 0 bases short, with 10 bases between. The CDR3 sequence is 14 residues long. CDR1 is SGHVS and CDR2 is FQNEAQ in the germline V gene. CDR3 DNA sequence: TGTGCCAGCAGCCAAGACAACATGAACACTGAAGCTTTCTAT. It codes for CASSQDNMNTEAFY.

The V and J genes are TRBV12-3 or TRBV12-4 and TRBJ1-1; D not resolved. Trimming cost V 3 bases and J 5 bases, with 7 bases left between them. The CDR3 is made up of 12 amino acids. The CDR3 protein is CASSFFGTEAFF. DNA for the CDR3: TGTGCCAGCAGTTTCTTCGGAACTGAAGCTTTCTTT.

The rearrangement links TRBV4-1 to TRBJ1-5, with a possible D match to TRBD1 (5 bases). The length of the CDR3 is 15 residues. Trimming took 4 bases from V and 0 from J, leaving 10 bases between them. Germline-derived CDR1 and CDR2 are MGHRA and YSYEKL. Here the CDR3 reads CASSPRQNSNQPQHF. CDR3 in DNA: TGCGCCAGCAGCCCGCGACAGAATAGCAATCAGCCCCAGCATTTT.

This clonotype occurred a few times. The chain couples TRBV20-1 to TRBJ2-1; perhaps TRBD2 as D (6 bases). From germline, CDR1 is DFQATT and CDR2 SNEGSKA (reference sequence). The CDR3 has 13 amino acids. Trimming shortened V by 6 bases and J by 0 bases, and 9 bases separated the two germline ends. The CDR3 region is CSAAGGSYNEQFF. CDR3 nucleotide sequence: TGCAGTGCGGCCGGGGGCTCCTACAATGAGCAGTTCTTC.

This clonotype was observed a handful of times. The rearrangement uses TRBV19 and TRBJ2-5, with D perhaps TRBD2 (6 bases). V gave up 7 bases and J gave up 5 bases, with 20 bases separating them. Per the germline V gene, CDR1 is LNHDA and CDR2 is SQIVND (reference sequence). This CDR3 has 15 amino acids. For the CDR3, the DNA is TGTGCCAGTACCAAAATCCCGGAGGGTTCGGAGACCCAGTACTTC. It is translated as CASTKIPEGSETQYF.

The rearrangement uses TRBV5-1 and TRBJ2-7; tentatively, D is TRBD1 (6 bases). The CDR3 sequence is 15 residues long. Germline V gives CDR1 SGHRS, CDR2 YFSETQ. Trimming removed 3 bases at V and 2 bases at J, with 15 bases between. The CDR3 sequence: CASSYNRELPYEQYF. The CDR3 region has the DNA TGCGCCAGCAGCTATAACAGGGAGCTACCCTACGAGCAGTACTTC.

There are a few counts of this clonotype. This chain connects TRBV7-8 to TRBJ1-1; D might be TRBD1 (5 bases). The CDR3 is 18 residues long. V was clipped by 5 bases and J by 0 bases, with 22 bases between them. Germline V gene lookup returns CDR1 SGHVS and CDR2 FQNEAQ. The CDR3 protein is CASSRWDGGMNLNTEAFF. The CDR3 region has the DNA TGTGCCAGCAGCCGCTGGGACGGAGGAATGAATCTGAACACTGAAGCTTTCTTT.